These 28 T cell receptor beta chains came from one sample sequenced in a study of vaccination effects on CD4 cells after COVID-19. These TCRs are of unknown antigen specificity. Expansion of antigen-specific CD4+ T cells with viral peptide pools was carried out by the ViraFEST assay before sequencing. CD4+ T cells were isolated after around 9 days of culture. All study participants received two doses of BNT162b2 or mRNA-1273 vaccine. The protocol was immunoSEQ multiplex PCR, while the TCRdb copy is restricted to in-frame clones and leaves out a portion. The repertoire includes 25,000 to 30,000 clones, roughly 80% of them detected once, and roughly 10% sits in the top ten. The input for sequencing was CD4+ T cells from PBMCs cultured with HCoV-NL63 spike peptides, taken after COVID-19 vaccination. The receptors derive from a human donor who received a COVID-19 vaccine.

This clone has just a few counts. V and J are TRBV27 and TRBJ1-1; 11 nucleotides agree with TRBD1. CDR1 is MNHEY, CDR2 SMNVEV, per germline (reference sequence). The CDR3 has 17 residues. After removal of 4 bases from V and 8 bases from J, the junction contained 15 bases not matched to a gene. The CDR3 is CASSSLLGQGGRREAFF. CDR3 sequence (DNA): TGTGCCAGCAGTTCCCTGCTGGGACAGGGGGGACGTCGGGAAGCTTTCTTT.

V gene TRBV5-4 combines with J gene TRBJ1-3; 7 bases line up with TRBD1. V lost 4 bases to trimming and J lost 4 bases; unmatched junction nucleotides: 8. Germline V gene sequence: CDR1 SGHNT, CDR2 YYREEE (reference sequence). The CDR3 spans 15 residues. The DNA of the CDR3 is TGTGCCAGCAGCGATCCGGGACAGAGAGGAAACACCATATATTTT. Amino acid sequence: CASSDPGQRGNTIYF.

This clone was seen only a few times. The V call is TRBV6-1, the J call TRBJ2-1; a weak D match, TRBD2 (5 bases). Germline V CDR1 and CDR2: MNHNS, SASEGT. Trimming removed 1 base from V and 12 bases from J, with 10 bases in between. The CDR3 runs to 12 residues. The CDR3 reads CASSEDVGRQFF. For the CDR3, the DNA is TGTGCCAGCAGTGAAGACGTGGGGAGGCAGTTCTTC.

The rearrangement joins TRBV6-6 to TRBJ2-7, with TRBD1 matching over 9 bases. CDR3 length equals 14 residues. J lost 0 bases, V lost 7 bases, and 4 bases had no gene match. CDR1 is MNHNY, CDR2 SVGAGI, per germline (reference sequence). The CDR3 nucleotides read TGTGCCAGCAAAAAGACAGGGGGCTCCTACGAGCAGTACTTC. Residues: CASKKTGGSYEQYF.

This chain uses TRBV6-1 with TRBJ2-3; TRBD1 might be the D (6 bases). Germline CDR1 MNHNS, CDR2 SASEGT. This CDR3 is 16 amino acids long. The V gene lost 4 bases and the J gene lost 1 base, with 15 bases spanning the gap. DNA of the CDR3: TGTGCCAGCAGTGGACTACAGGGAATCGGCACAGATACGCAGTATTTT. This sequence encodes CASSGLQGIGTDTQYF.

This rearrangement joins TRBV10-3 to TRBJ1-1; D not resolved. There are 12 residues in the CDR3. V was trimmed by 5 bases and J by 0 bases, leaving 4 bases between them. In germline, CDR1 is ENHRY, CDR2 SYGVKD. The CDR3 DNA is TGTGCCATCAGTAACATGAACACTGAAGCTTTCTTT. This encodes CAISNMNTEAFF.

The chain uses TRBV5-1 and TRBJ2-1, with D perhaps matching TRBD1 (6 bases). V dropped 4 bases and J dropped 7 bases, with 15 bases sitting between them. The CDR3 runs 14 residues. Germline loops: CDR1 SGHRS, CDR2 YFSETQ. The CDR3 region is CASSQQGTLNEQFF. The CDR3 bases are TGCGCCAGCAGCCAACAGGGAACTCTAAATGAGCAGTTCTTC.

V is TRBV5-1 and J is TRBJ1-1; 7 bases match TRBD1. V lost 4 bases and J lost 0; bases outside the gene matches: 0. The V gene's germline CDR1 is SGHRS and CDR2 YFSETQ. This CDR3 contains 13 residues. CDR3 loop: CASSQGVNTEAFF. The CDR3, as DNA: TGCGCCAGCAGCCAGGGGGTGAACACTGAAGCTTTCTTT.

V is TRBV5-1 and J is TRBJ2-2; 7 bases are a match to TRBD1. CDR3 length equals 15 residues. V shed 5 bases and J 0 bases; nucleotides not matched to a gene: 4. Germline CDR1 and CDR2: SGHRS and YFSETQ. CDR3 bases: TGCGCCAGCAGTCTGGGACAGACGAACACCGGGGAGCTGTTTTTT. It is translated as CASSLGQTNTGELFF.

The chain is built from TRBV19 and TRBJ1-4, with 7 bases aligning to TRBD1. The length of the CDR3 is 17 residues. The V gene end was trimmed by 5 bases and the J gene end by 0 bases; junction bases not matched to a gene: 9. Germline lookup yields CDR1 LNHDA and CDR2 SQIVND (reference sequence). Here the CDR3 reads CASSGRQGYSTNEKLFF. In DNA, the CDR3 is TGTGCCAGTAGTGGAAGACAGGGATACTCAACTAATGAAAAACTGTTTTTT.

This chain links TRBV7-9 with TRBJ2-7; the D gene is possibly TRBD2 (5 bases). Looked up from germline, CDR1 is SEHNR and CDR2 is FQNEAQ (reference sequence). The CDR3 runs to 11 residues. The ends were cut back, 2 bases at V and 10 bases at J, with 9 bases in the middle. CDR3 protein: CASSLIGEQYF. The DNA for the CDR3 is TGTGCCAGCAGCTTAATCGGGGAACAGTACTTC. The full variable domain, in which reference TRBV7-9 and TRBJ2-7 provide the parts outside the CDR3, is DTGVSQNPRHKITKRGQNVTFRCDPISEHNRLYWYRQTLGQGPEFLTYFQNEAQLEKSRLLSDRFSAERPKGSFSTLEIQRTEQGDSAMYLCASSLIGEQYFGPGTRLTVT.

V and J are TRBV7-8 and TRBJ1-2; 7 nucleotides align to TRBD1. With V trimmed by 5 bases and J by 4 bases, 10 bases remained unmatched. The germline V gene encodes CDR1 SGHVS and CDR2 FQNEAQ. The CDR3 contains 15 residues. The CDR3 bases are TGTGCCAGCAGCCAGGGAGGGACAGACACCTATGGCTACACCTTC. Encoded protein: CASSQGGTDTYGYTF. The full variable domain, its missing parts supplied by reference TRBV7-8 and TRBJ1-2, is GAGVSQSPRYKVAKRGQDVALRCDPISGHVSLFWYQQALGQGPEFLTYFQNEAQLDKSGLPSDRFFAERPEGSVSTLKIQRTQQEDSAVYLCASSQGGTDTYGYTFGSGTRLTVV.

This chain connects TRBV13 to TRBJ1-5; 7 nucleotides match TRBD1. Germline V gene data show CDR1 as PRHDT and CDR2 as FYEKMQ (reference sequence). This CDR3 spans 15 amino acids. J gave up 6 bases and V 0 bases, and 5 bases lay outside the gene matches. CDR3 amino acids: CASSLGTGFGQPQHF. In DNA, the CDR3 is TGTGCCAGCAGCTTAGGGACAGGGTTTGGTCAGCCCCAGCATTTT. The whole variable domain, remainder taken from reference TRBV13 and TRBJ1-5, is AAGVIQSPRHLIKEKRETATLKCYPIPRHDTVYWYQQGPGQDPQFLISFYEKMQSDKGSIPDRFSAQQFSDYHSELNMSSLELGDSALYFCASSLGTGFGQPQHFGDGTRLSIL.

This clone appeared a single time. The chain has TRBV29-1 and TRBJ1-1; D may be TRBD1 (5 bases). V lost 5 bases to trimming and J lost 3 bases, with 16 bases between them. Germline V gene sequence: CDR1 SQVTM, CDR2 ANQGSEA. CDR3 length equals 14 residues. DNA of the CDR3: TGCAGCGTTTATCGGGGGGGACTGTACACTGAAGCTTTCTTT. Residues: CSVYRGGLYTEAFF. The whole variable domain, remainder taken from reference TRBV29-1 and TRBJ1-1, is SAVISQKPSRDICQRGTSLTIQCQVDSQVTMMFWYRQQPGQSLTLIATANQGSEATYESGFVIDKFPISRPNLTFSTLTVSNMSPEDSSIYLCSVYRGGLYTEAFFGQGTRLTVV.

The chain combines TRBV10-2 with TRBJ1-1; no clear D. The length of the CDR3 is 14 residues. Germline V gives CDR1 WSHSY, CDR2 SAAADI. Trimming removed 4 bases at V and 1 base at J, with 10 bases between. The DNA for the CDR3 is TGCGCCAGCAGTGGGTCTATTTGGAACACTGAAGCTTTCTTT. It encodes CASSGSIWNTEAFF.

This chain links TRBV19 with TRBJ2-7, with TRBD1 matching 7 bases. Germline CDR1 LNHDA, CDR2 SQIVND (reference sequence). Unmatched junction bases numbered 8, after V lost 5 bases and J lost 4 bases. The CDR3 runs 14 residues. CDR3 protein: CASSATGASYEQYF. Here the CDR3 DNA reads TGTGCCAGTAGTGCCACAGGGGCCTCATACGAGCAGTACTTC.

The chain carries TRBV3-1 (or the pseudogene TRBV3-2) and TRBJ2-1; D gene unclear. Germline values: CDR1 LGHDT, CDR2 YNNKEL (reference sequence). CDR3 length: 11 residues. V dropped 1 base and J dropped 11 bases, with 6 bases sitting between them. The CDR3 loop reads CASSQGPKQFF. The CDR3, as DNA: TGTGCCAGCAGCCAAGGACCGAAGCAGTTCTTC.

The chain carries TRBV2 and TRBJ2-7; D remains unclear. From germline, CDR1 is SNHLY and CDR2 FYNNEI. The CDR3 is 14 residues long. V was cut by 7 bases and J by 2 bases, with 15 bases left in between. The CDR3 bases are TGTGCCAGCACCGACGGGCTTCAGACCTACGAGCAGTACTTC. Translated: CASTDGLQTYEQYF.

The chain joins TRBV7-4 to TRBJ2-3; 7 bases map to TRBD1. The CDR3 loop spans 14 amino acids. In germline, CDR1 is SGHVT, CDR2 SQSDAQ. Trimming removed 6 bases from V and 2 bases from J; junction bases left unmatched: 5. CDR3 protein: CASRNRGFTDTQYF. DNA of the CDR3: TGTGCCAGCAGGAACAGGGGATTCACAGATACGCAGTATTTT.

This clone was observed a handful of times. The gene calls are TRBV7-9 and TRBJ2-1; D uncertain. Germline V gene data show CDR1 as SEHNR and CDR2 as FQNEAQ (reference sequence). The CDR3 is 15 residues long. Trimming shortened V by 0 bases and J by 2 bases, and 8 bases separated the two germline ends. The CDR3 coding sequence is TGTGCCAGCAGCTTAGCAGGTTTCGCCTACAATGAGCAGTTCTTC. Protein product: CASSLAGFAYNEQFF.

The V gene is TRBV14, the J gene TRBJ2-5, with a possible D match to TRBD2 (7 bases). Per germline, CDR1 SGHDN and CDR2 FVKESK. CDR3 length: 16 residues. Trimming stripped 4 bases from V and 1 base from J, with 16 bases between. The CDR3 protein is CASSRVRGASQETQYF. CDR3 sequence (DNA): TGTGCCAGCAGCCGAGTTCGGGGGGCCTCCCAAGAGACCCAGTACTTC.

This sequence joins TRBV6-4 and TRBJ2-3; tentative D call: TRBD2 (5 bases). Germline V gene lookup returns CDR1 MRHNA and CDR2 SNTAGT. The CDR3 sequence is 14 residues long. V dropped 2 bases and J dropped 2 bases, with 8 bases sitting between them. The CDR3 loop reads CASSDGRHTDTQYF. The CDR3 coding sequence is TGTGCCAGCAGTGACGGGAGACACACAGATACGCAGTATTTT.

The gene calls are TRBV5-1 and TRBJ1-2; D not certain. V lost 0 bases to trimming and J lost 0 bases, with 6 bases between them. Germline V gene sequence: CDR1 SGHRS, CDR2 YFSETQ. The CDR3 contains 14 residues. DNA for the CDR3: TGCGCCAGCAGCTTGGGAGGGACTAACTATGGCTACACCTTC. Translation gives CASSLGGTNYGYTF.

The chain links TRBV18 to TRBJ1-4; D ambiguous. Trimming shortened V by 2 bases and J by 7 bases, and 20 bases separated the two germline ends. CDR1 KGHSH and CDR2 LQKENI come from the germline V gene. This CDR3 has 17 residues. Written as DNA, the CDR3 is TGTGCCAGCTCACCAAGGACGGTGTGGTCTCGGGGTGAAAAACTGTTTTTT. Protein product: CASSPRTVWSRGEKLFF.

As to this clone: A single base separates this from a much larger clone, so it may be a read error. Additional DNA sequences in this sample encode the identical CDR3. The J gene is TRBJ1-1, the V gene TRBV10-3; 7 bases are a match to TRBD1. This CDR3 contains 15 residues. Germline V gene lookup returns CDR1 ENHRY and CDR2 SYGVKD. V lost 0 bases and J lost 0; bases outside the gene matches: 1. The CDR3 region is CAISESGTVNTEAFF. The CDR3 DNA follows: TGTGCCATCAGTGAGTCTGGGACAGTGAACACTGAAGCTTTCTTT.

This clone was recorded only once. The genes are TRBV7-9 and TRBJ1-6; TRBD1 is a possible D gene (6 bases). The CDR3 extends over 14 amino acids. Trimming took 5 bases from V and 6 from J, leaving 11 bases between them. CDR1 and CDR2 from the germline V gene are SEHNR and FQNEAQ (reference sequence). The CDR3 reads CASSRTAVNSPLHF. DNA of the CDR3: TGTGCCAGCAGCCGGACAGCCGTTAATTCACCCCTCCACTTT.

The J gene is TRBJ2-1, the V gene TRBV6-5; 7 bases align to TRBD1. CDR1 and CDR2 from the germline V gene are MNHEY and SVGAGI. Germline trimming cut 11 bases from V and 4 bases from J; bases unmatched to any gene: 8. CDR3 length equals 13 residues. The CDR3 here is CALLGTAYNEQFF. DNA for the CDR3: TGTGCCTTGCTCGGGACAGCTTACAATGAGCAGTTCTTC.

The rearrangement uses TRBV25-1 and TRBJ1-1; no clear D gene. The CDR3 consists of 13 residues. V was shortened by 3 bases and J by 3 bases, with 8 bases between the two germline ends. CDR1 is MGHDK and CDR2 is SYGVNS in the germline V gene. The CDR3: CASSEGTYTEAFF. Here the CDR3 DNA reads TGTGCCAGCAGTGAGGGTACGTACACTGAAGCTTTCTTT.